This entry concerns a single TCR beta chain. This table comes from immunoSEQ multiplex PCR, and its TCRdb copy is limited to in-frame clones, with some not included. The data hold about 98,000 clones, with 75% to 90% observed a single time. This record belongs to a study of radiotherapy plus CTLA-4 blockade in lung cancer. Chemo-refractory metastatic non-small-cell lung cancer patients were treated with focal radiation plus CTLA-4 blockade with ipilimumab. The source was peripheral blood, collected from a patient treated with radiotherapy plus ipilimumab. The receptor was isolated from a human donor with non-small cell lung cancer who had a partial response to radiotherapy plus ipilimumab.

CDR3 nucleotide sequence: TGTGCCAGTAGCCAAAAACGGTCGACAGGGAACTACGAGCAGTACTTC. This gives the protein CASSQKRSTGNYEQYF. V usage is TRBV19 and J usage is TRBJ2-7, with 7 bases identical to TRBD1. The CDR3 loop spans 16 amino acids. The germline V gene encodes CDR1 LNHDA and CDR2 SQIVND (reference sequence). J lost 3 bases, V lost 6 bases, and 14 bases had no gene match. The complete variable domain, with remaining parts taken from reference TRBV19 and TRBJ2-7, reads DGGITQSPKYLFRKEGQNVTLSCEQNLNHDAMYWYRQDPGQGLRLIYYSQIVNDFQKGDIAEGYSVSREKKESFPLTVTSAQKNPTAFYLCASSQKRSTGNYEQYFGPGTRLTVT.